The rows below give T cell receptor beta chains drawn from one sample of a study of blood T cell repertoires in COVID-19. TCRdb's copy holds only in-frame clones and misses some; the assay was immunoSEQ multiplex PCR. The sample has about 280,000 clones; roughly nine tenths are singletons. The sample consisted of peripheral blood. These receptors all come from a middle-aged man with active or convalescent COVID-19. Both conserved end residues are part of each CDR3. The order of the fields is J gene, clone size, V gene, D gene, CDR3 protein, CDR3 DNA. A D gene is named only where the DNA matches it firmly. Some rows have no size entry. The others give once, few or many, or a class for an expanded clone.

j_call: TRBJ2-2
clone_size: -
v_call: TRBV6-5
d_call: TRBD1
cdr3_aa: CASKKQGVGELFF
cdr3_nt: TGTGCCAGCAAGAAACAGGGGGTCGGGGAGCTGTTTTTT

j_call: TRBJ1-1
clone_size: -
v_call: TRBV7-8
d_call: -
cdr3_aa: CASRPDRLRNTEAFF
cdr3_nt: TGTGCCAGCAGACCCGACAGGTTAAGGAACACTGAAGCTTTCTTT

j_call: TRBJ1-6
clone_size: -
v_call: TRBV4-1
d_call: -
cdr3_aa: CASSEGSSYNSPLHF
cdr3_nt: TGCGCCAGCAGTGAGGGAAGCTCCTATAATTCACCCCTCCACTTT

j_call: TRBJ2-5
clone_size: -
v_call: TRBV10-1
d_call: TRBD2
cdr3_aa: CASSDLRAGVETQYF
cdr3_nt: TGCGCCAGCAGTGACCTACGAGCGGGAGTGGAGACCCAGTACTTC

j_call: TRBJ1-4
clone_size: -
v_call: TRBV5-1
d_call: TRBD1
cdr3_aa: CASSLVVGGNEKLFF
cdr3_nt: TGCGCCAGCAGCTTGGTAGTAGGGGGCAATGAAAAACTGTTTTTT

j_call: TRBJ1-1
clone_size: -
v_call: TRBV6-5
d_call: TRBD1
cdr3_aa: CASSYFRQGTEAFF
cdr3_nt: TGTGCCAGCAGTTATTTTCGACAGGGCACTGAAGCTTTCTTT

j_call: TRBJ1-4
clone_size: -
v_call: TRBV7-6
d_call: -
cdr3_aa: CASRSGSNEKLFF
cdr3_nt: TGTGCCAGCAGATCGGGGAGTAATGAAAAACTGTTTTTT

j_call: TRBJ2-7
clone_size: -
v_call: TRBV2
d_call: -
cdr3_aa: CASRPARGAEQYF
cdr3_nt: TGTGCCAGCAGGCCCGCCCGGGGTGCGGAGCAGTACTTC

j_call: TRBJ2-5
clone_size: -
v_call: TRBV9
d_call: TRBD2
cdr3_aa: CASSVAVAGGQETQYF
cdr3_nt: TGTGCCAGCAGCGTAGCCGTAGCGGGAGGTCAAGAGACCCAGTACTTC

j_call: TRBJ2-5
clone_size: -
v_call: TRBV5-1
d_call: -
cdr3_aa: CASSLGQKETQYF
cdr3_nt: TGCGCCAGCAGCTTGGGACAGAAAGAGACCCAGTACTTC

j_call: TRBJ1-6
clone_size: -
v_call: TRBV28
d_call: TRBD1
cdr3_aa: CASSLPDRVGSPLHF
cdr3_nt: TGTGCCAGCAGCCTCCCGGACAGGGTAGGTTCACCCCTCCACTTT

j_call: TRBJ2-1
clone_size: -
v_call: TRBV29-1
d_call: TRBD2
cdr3_aa: CSVVSIGTSGINEQFF
cdr3_nt: TGCAGCGTTGTCTCAATTGGGACTAGCGGGATTAATGAGCAGTTCTTC

j_call: TRBJ2-1
clone_size: -
v_call: TRBV28
d_call: -
cdr3_aa: CASSSGTQPYNEQFF
cdr3_nt: TGTGCCAGCAGTTCCGGGACACAACCCTACAATGAGCAGTTCTTC

j_call: TRBJ2-7
clone_size: -
v_call: TRBV6-6
d_call: TRBD1
cdr3_aa: CASSYDRTGGNEQYF
cdr3_nt: TGTGCCAGCAGCTACGACAGGACAGGGGGTAACGAGCAGTACTTC

j_call: TRBJ2-7
clone_size: -
v_call: TRBV7-2
d_call: -
cdr3_aa: CASSFGSSYEQYF
cdr3_nt: TGTGCCAGCAGCTTTGGCTCTAGCTACGAGCAGTACTTC

j_call: TRBJ1-5
clone_size: -
v_call: TRBV6-5
d_call: -
cdr3_aa: CASSMSTESNQPQHF
cdr3_nt: TGTGCCAGCAGTATGTCGACAGAGAGCAATCAGCCCCAGCATTTT

j_call: TRBJ1-1
clone_size: -
v_call: TRBV5-1
d_call: -
cdr3_aa: CASSPYSAGNTEAFF
cdr3_nt: TGCGCCAGCAGCCCTTACAGCGCGGGGAACACTGAAGCTTTCTTT

j_call: TRBJ1-2
clone_size: few
v_call: TRBV5-1
d_call: -
cdr3_aa: CASKEGTSYGYTF
cdr3_nt: TGCGCCAGCAAGGAGGGTACGTCCTATGGCTACACCTTC

j_call: TRBJ1-1
clone_size: -
v_call: TRBV6-6
d_call: TRBD1
cdr3_aa: CASTLLPTGGTEAFF
cdr3_nt: TGTGCCAGCACGTTGCTCCCGACAGGGGGCACTGAAGCTTTCTTT

j_call: TRBJ2-6
clone_size: -
v_call: TRBV7-6
d_call: -
cdr3_aa: CASSSGRSGANVLTF
cdr3_nt: TGTGCCAGCAGCTCCGGTCGGTCTGGGGCCAACGTCCTGACTTTC